This T cell receptor beta chain was recorded in a study of control samples from healthy donors and cancer patients. Clones were read by immunoSEQ multiplex PCR, and TCRdb kept only the in-frame ones, dropping some. The sample yields some 120,000 clones, around 93% seen once. From germline, CDR1 is SGHTA and CDR2 FQGTGA. The V and J ends lost 4 bases and 1 base respectively, with 6 bases between them. CDR3 length equals 13 residues. This clonotype was sampled from a man between 18 and 35 years old in good health. Sequencing used blood. This chain links TRBV7-3 with TRBJ2-3; no clear D. CDR3 protein: CASSSGRTDTQYF. The CDR3 nucleotides are TGTGCCAGCAGCTCCGGGCGCACAGATACGCAGTATTTT.